This TCR beta chain was recorded in a study of early T cells in non-severe SARS-CoV-2 infection (dated by TCRdb to about 2021). Notes on the research overall: Because TCR sequencing relied on bulk RNA taken from unsorted whole blood, pairing of alpha and beta chains was not possible.

V lost 5 bases and J lost 2 bases; the stretch between them is 28 bases long. Counted from cysteine to phenylalanine, this CDR3 has 19 amino acids. Only CDR3 DNA remains: 57 bases, in frame from the first base. Via the germline V gene (reference sequence), CDR1 is SEHNR and CDR2 FQNEAQ. The protocol used for the library was 5' RACE. The run used a NextSeq 500. Unique molecular identifiers were attached to individual cDNA molecules in the TCR library protocol so that sequencing error and PCR bias could be corrected. Sequencing covered both TCR alpha and beta chains, and within each sample the abundances of alpha and beta sequences were tightly co-correlated. Under the source paper's analysis protocol: Decombinator V4 was used to perform V gene, J gene and CDR3 annotation of TCR sequences. Expanded TCRs were defined as changing significantly between any two time points under a Poisson model with p below 0.0001. Abundances of TCRs were expressed as counts per million after normalisation to the total number of TCRs sequenced in each sample. TRAV1-2 paired with TRAJ12, TRAJ20 or TRAJ33 defined MAIT TCRs, while TRAV10 paired with TRAJ18 defined iNKT TCRs. VDJdb, accessed 1 November 2021, was searched for CMV, EBV and SARS-CoV-2 annotated TCRs, with TCRs annotated for multiple antigens excluded. TCRdb handled the public reads itself, with Q25 trimming in fastp and clone calling in MiXCR, and kept productive beta chains. Under each unique CDR3 protein, matching rows form one entry showing the most common genes and DNA. Clone size and V and J calls follow TCRdb, not the original study. Within this sample are around 33,000 distinct CDR3 sequences, with around 7% of them counted one time only. Approximately 4% of the sample goes to the ten largest clones.

A case-control design nested within a healthcare worker cohort in London, UK, was used, with weekly nasopharyngeal swab PCR tests and blood sampling performed. Healthcare workers were enrolled in the week of the UK lockdown, from 23 to 31 March 2020, and were followed every week for up to roughly 16 weeks. This clonotype was observed many times. Its antigen remains undetermined. Base qualities are not recorded, but no much larger clone differs from it by a single base. Summary of the overall study and its limitations: VDJdb matching was skewed toward anti-spike CD8 responses and likely underestimated virus-specific expansions by missing private and CD4 specificities.

Rearrangement joined TRBV7-9 to TRBJ2-7; possibly the D gene is TRBD2, per 7 matching bases. The TCR originated in an adult who was a healthcare worker with PCR-confirmed SARS-CoV-2 infection or an uninfected control (not recorded which). Sequencing was carried out using whole blood. The DNA is as follows: TGTGCCAGCAGCCGAAGAGAAGGAGCGGGGACAAATCGGGCCTACGAGCAGTACTTC. This translates into CASSRREGAGTNRAYEQYF.